The subject of this entry is one TCR beta chain. This clonotype was counted at least ten times. It lacks a known antigen. Base qualities are not provided; no much larger clone lies one nucleotide away. The data are from a study of Graves' ophthalmopathy and Graves' hyperthyroidism (dated by TCRdb to the late 2010s). At the level of the whole study: Peripheral blood was collected before any treatment was given, at the time of initial diagnosis. An independent validation cohort was composed of some 19 hyperthyroidism patients and some 16 patients who later progressed from hyperthyroidism to ophthalmopathy. A discovery set of 95 to 100 patients (around 45 ophthalmopathy, some 58 stable hyperthyroidism) was enrolled to explore V-J signatures distinguishing ophthalmopathy from hyperthyroidism. In total, approximately 130 blood samples were TCR-sequenced: some 40 ophthalmopathy, under 85 hyperthyroidism and roughly 17 hyperthyroidism-to-ophthalmopathy patients. In a handful of hyperthyroidism patients, the T-cell repertoire of thyroid tissue was compared with the T-cell repertoire of blood. To tell Graves' ophthalmopathy apart from Graves' hyperthyroidism, and to predict which patients would progress to ophthalmopathy, the study relied on TCR beta repertoire signatures. After sampling, hyperthyroidism patients received methimazole starting at 30 mg daily, and ophthalmopathy patients received high-dose intravenous methylprednisolone. The roughly 100 discovery patients were randomly split 7:3 into training and test sets.

Ophthalmopathy patients were characterized by moderately to severely active disease, a Clinical Activity Score of at least 3, a NOSPECS grade of at least 4, and a disease duration under 3 months. Patients were excluded if they had other autoimmune diseases, uncontrolled infections, pregnancy or lactation. Clinical symptoms, serum thyroxine, TRAb, thyroid ultrasound and orbital computed tomography were used for diagnosis. Ficoll-Paque density gradient centrifugation was used to isolate PBMCs from under 11 ml of fresh peripheral blood. Trizol reagent was used to extract the total RNA, and its quality was then checked on an Agilent 2100 Bioanalyzer. For repertoire sequencing, TCR beta CDR3 regions were amplified from RNA transcripts. The first round was an RT-PCR using HTBI primers with the Qiagen OneStep RT-PCR kit, and this first round was followed by a second-round multiplex PCR, then size selection and purification. Libraries were sequenced paired-end with 100 bp reads on an Illumina HiSeq2000. Regarding the original processing steps: SOAPnuke was used to process the reads, removing any read that contained adapters or uncalled bases, had a mean Phred below 15, or lacked an exact match to the constant primer or identifier. COPE v1.2.5 was used to merge high-quality paired reads. Unique nucleotide sequences were defined as clonotypes and aligned to IMGT TRB V, D and J references using MiTCR v1.1. Only V-J combinations with frequency above 0.0001 were analysed, covering around 99% of repertoires. For each V-J combination, a TCR clonal expansion and chaos score was defined as the ratio of F50 clonal expansion to chaos observed in the TCRdist matrix. Welch's t-statistics and random forest were used to reduce features to over ten V-J combinations, which were fed into a naive Bayes classifier. Thyroid-blood repertoire similarity was quantified with the Morisita-Horn index. TCRdb reprocessing: public reads trimmed at Q25 with fastp, clones called with MiXCR, in-frame beta chains kept. Rows are unified per CDR3 protein, each entry keeping the most common DNA and genes. None of the V and J calls come from the authors' own analysis; TCRdb made them. The sample yields over 450,000 distinct CDR3 sequences; approximately 14% were counted once. Around 9.8% of the sample is held by the ten biggest clonotypes.

Overall study outcomes, separate from this receptor: Sample size was not statistically predetermined, and group allocation was not concealed from the investigators. In validation, the model predicted ophthalmopathy progression with roughly 68% sensitivity and 72.22% specificity; roughly eleven predicted patients were CT-confirmed with GO in a median of approximately six months. Most expanded thyroid clonotypes with a frequency above 0.001 also appeared in blood, which suggests that blood repertoires may reflect the immune response in the thyroid. The 13-signature model separated ophthalmopathy from stable hyperthyroidism with approximately 85% sensitivity and about 81% specificity in cross-validation, and 80%/75% in the test set.

The CDR3, from cysteine to phenylalanine, totals 13 residues. The CDR3 DNA has 39 bases and is translated from base 1. Based on the germline V gene, the CDR1 and CDR2 sequences are SGHAT and FQNNGV. The V end loses 5 bases and the J end loses 11 bases, and a stretch of 18 bases separates them. Sequenced: blood. The clonotype originates from a woman in her thirties with Graves' ophthalmopathy. Donor details come from another sample of the same person, matched by shared clones. This sequence uses TRBV11-2 and TRBJ1-1, with no D gene named confidently. This receptor has the CDR3 CASSPGEWLTAFF. The DNA reads as follows: TGTGCCAGCAGCCCCGGGGAATGGCTTACGGCTTTCTTT.